Sequencing of this T cell receptor (beta chain) was carried out in a study of shared clonotypes between healthy human individuals. Sequencing was performed with immunoSEQ multiplex PCR; in TCRdb, only in-frame clones are kept and a portion is missing. The sample records hundreds of thousands of clones, roughly 98% being singletons. The naive CD8 subset, CD45RO-negative cells positively selected for CCR7, excluded terminally differentiated effector memory CD45RA+ cells. The CDR3 runs to 17 residues. CDR1 is SGHRS, CDR2 YFSETQ, per germline. Germline trimming cut 4 bases from V and 1 base from J; bases unmatched to any gene: 10.

This rearrangement joins TRBV5-1 to TRBJ2-2, with 7 bases matching TRBD2. The sequence was collected from a man aged 30 to 45 in good health. Source material: naive CD8+ T cells sorted from blood. The CDR3 protein is CASSQAGAGVNTGELFF. CDR3 coding DNA: TGCGCCAGCAGCCAGGCTGGGGCGGGGGTGAACACCGGGGAGCTGTTTTTT.